These 31 T cell receptor beta chains were sequenced from one sample in a study of blood T cell repertoires in COVID-19. Libraries were prepared by immunoSEQ multiplex PCR; TCRdb keeps only in-frame clonotypes and omits some of them. This sample yields around 270,000 clones, of which 88% are seen a single time; about 4.1% belongs to the top ten. What was sequenced was peripheral blood. These receptors all stem from a man aged 60-69 years who had recovered from COVID-19.

The rearrangement joins TRBV24-1 to TRBJ2-1; 9 nucleotides line up with TRBD2. CDR1 KGHDR and CDR2 SFDVKD come from the germline V gene. The J segment lost 3 bases and the V segment lost 3 bases, leaving 5 bases of the junction unmatched. There are 16 residues in the CDR3. Here the CDR3 reads CATSDQSGGSYNEQFF. The CDR3 nucleotides are TGTGCCACCAGTGATCAAAGCGGGGGGAGCTACAATGAGCAGTTCTTC.

The chain is built from TRBV4-2 and TRBJ2-7; TRBD2 might be the D (5 bases). V was cut by 0 bases and J by 0 bases, with 24 bases left in between. The CDR3 contains 20 residues. CDR1 is LGHNA and CDR2 is YNFKEQ in the germline V gene. The CDR3 DNA reads as TGTGCCAGCAGCCAAGATCTGAATAGCGCTATTCCTAGGAGCTCCTACGAGCAGTACTTC. It yields the protein CASSQDLNSAIPRSSYEQYF.

V is TRBV5-1 and J is TRBJ1-2; 8 bases fit TRBD1. V gave up 4 bases and J gave up 3 bases; unmatched junction bases: 2. The CDR3 totals 13 residues. CDR1 is SGHRS, CDR2 YFSETQ, per germline. CDR3 sequence (DNA): TGCGCCAGCAGCCCGGACAGGGACTATGGCTACACCTTC. This encodes CASSPDRDYGYTF.

The chain joins TRBV3-1 (or the pseudogene TRBV3-2) to TRBJ1-4; 9 bases are a match to TRBD1. The germline CDR1 and CDR2 sequences are LGHDT and YNNKEL (reference sequence). V shed 4 bases, J shed 5 bases, and the junction held 2 bases outside the gene matches. The CDR3 sequence is 14 residues long. The CDR3 region is CASSPTGGNEKLFF. The CDR3 DNA is TGTGCCAGCAGCCCGACAGGGGGGAATGAAAAACTGTTTTTT.

J is TRBJ1-2 and V is TRBV18; TRBD1 aligns across 7 bases. The CDR3 covers 16 residues. Germline trimming cut 3 bases from V and 7 bases from J; bases unmatched to any gene: 14. The germline V gene has CDR1 KGHSH and CDR2 LQKENI. The CDR3: CASSPLETGTSSGYTF. The CDR3 DNA reads TGTGCCAGCTCACCGCTCGAGACAGGGACGTCCAGTGGCTACACCTTC.

The chain combines TRBV3-1 (or the pseudogene TRBV3-2) with TRBJ2-7; possibly TRBD2 for D (7 bases). Between the trimmed V and J ends, which lost 6 bases and 0 bases, there was a span of 12 bases. The CDR3 runs 14 residues. Germline values: CDR1 LGHDT, CDR2 YNNKEL (reference sequence). CDR3 loop: CASREGGVSYEQYF. The CDR3 coding sequence is TGTGCCAGCAGAGAGGGGGGGGTCTCCTACGAGCAGTACTTC.

The gene calls are TRBV5-1 and TRBJ2-4; a possible D gene is TRBD1 (6 bases). Germline V gives CDR1 SGHRS, CDR2 YFSETQ. The CDR3 extends over 14 amino acids. V lost 4 bases, J lost 8 bases, and 16 bases lay in between. As DNA, the CDR3 is TGCGCCAGCAGCGAGGGACAATCGAAAGACATTCAGTACTTC. Encoded protein: CASSEGQSKDIQYF.

The chain uses TRBV7-9 and TRBJ2-7; 8 bases fit TRBD2. Looked up from germline, CDR1 is SEHNR and CDR2 is FQNEAQ (reference sequence). V was pared by 4 bases and J by 3 bases, with 5 bases of the junction left unmatched. The CDR3 has 14 residues. The CDR3 loop reads CASSSGTSVYEQYF. The CDR3 bases are TGTGCCAGCAGCTCCGGGACTAGTGTCTACGAGCAGTACTTC.

Points on this clone: Other DNA sequences in this sample translate to the same CDR3. J is TRBJ1-4 and V is TRBV18; D ambiguous. The CDR3 is made up of 14 amino acids. The V and J ends lost 2 bases and 8 bases respectively, with 12 bases between them. The V gene's germline CDR1 is KGHSH and CDR2 LQKENI. The CDR3 loop reads CASSPGPGGEKLFF. The DNA for the CDR3 is TGTGCCAGCTCACCAGGCCCCGGCGGGGAAAAACTGTTTTTT. Full variable domain (rest looked up from reference TRBV18 and TRBJ1-4): NAGVMQNPRHLVRRRGQEARLRCSPMKGHSHVYWYRQLPEEGLKFMVYLQKENIIDESGMPKERFSAEFPKEGPSILRIQQVVRGDSAAYFCASSPGPGGEKLFFGSGTQLSVL.

V usage is TRBV18 and J usage is TRBJ2-3, with TRBD2 matching over 7 bases. Germline CDR1 is KGHSH and CDR2 is LQKENI. J gave up 3 bases and V 5 bases, and 14 bases lay outside the gene matches. The CDR3 is made up of 17 amino acids. In nucleotides, the CDR3 is TGTGCCAGCTCATCCCTTACCCGGACTAGATTGACAGATACGCAGTATTTT. Its protein product is CASSSLTRTRLTDTQYF.

In this sample, this clone turned up a few times. This sequence joins TRBV20-1 and TRBJ2-7; D is undetermined. Germline assignment: CDR1 DFQATT and CDR2 SNEGSKA (reference sequence). The CDR3 has 12 amino acids. V was shortened by 3 bases and J by 2 bases, with 8 bases between the two germline ends. The CDR3 bases are TGCAGTGCTAGTCCGTATACCTACGAGCAGTACTTC. Translated, it gives CSASPYTYEQYF.

This clone appeared a single time. The V call is TRBV2, the J call TRBJ1-2, with 8 positions matching TRBD1. Germline trimming cut 5 bases from V and 6 bases from J; bases unmatched to any gene: 5. The CDR3 is 13 residues long. Germline lookup yields CDR1 SNHLY and CDR2 FYNNEI. CDR3 in amino acids: CASSLDRVDGYTF. CDR3 in DNA: TGTGCCAGCAGTCTGGACAGGGTAGATGGCTACACCTTC. The full variable domain, its missing parts supplied by reference TRBV2 and TRBJ1-2, is EPEVTQTPSHQVTQMGQEVILRCVPISNHLYFYWYRQILGQKVEFLVSFYNNEISEKSEIFDDQFSVERPDGSNFTLKIRSTKLEDSAMYFCASSLDRVDGYTFGSGTRLTVV.

This clone came up once. The chain employs TRBV11-2 and TRBJ1-2; D is perhaps TRBD1 (5 bases). Trimming removed 1 base from V and 3 bases from J, with 12 bases in between. The CDR3 contains 15 residues. The germline CDR1 and CDR2 sequences are SGHAT and FQNNGV. The CDR3 spells CASSLAMGGDYGYTF. CDR3 sequence (DNA): TGTGCCAGCAGCTTAGCCATGGGGGGTGACTATGGCTACACCTTC. Complete variable domain (other parts from reference TRBV11-2 and TRBJ1-2): EAGVAQSPRYKIIEKRQSVAFWCNPISGHATLYWYQQILGQGPKLLIQFQNNGVVDDSQLPKDRFSAERLKGVDSTLKIQPAKLEDSAVYLCASSLAMGGDYGYTFGSGTRLTVV.

This chain links TRBV4-2 with TRBJ2-7; no definite D call. The V end lost 1 base, the J end lost 6 bases, and 7 bases lay between the germline ends. Germline V gene sequence: CDR1 LGHNA, CDR2 YNFKEQ. CDR3 length equals 12 residues. The CDR3 DNA reads TGTGCCAGCAGCCAAGTTGGCGGCGAGCAGTACTTC. It yields the protein CASSQVGGEQYF.

V and J are TRBV7-2 and TRBJ2-5; 8 bases match TRBD1. The germline CDR1 and CDR2 sequences are SGHTA and FQGNSA. The J segment lost 4 bases and the V segment lost 6 bases, leaving 7 bases of the junction unmatched. The CDR3 has 14 amino acids. Here the CDR3 DNA reads TGTGCCAGCAGTCGCCAGGACAGGGCAGAGACCCAGTACTTC. As protein: CASSRQDRAETQYF.

This clone is a singleton in its sample. The V and J genes are TRBV27 and TRBJ2-3, with D perhaps matching TRBD1 (5 bases). Trimming stripped 10 bases from V and 3 bases from J, with 14 bases between. Germline lookup yields CDR1 MNHEY and CDR2 SMNVEV (reference sequence). This CDR3 comprises 13 residues. CDR3 in amino acids: CATQHRGTDTQYF. CDR3 bases: TGTGCCACCCAACATAGGGGAACAGATACGCAGTATTTT.

DNA of the CDR3: TGTGCCAGCAGCTCAACTAACAGGGGGGGAACGGTGGAAGCTTTCTTT. It codes for CASSSTNRGGTVEAFF. V usage is TRBV7-8 and J usage is TRBJ1-1; 8 bases match TRBD1. The CDR3 extends over 16 amino acids. J lost 8 bases, V lost 4 bases, and 15 bases had no gene match. The V gene's germline CDR1 is SGHVS and CDR2 FQNEAQ.

V and J are TRBV2 and TRBJ2-7; 11 bases are a match to TRBD2. Germline V lookup: CDR1 SNHLY, CDR2 FYNNEI. The CDR3 totals 15 residues. The J segment lost 0 bases and the V segment lost 6 bases, leaving 4 bases of the junction unmatched. This CDR3 is CASRVTSGASYEQYF. The CDR3 region has the DNA TGTGCCAGCAGGGTGACTAGCGGGGCCTCCTACGAGCAGTACTTC. The full variable domain, with the rest looked up from reference TRBV2 and TRBJ2-7, is EPEVTQTPSHQVTQMGQEVILRCVPISNHLYFYWYRQILGQKVEFLVSFYNNEISEKSEIFDDQFSVERPDGSNFTLKIRSTKLEDSAMYFCASRVTSGASYEQYFGPGTRLTVT.

V usage is TRBV6-1 and J usage is TRBJ2-7; D unresolved. Germline V gene lookup returns CDR1 MNHNS and CDR2 SASEGT. CDR3 length: 13 amino acids. V lost 1 base and J 7 bases, leaving 11 bases between the germline ends. DNA for the CDR3: TGTGCCAGCAGTGAAGGAGGAGCGAGGGAGCAGTACTTC. Translated, it gives CASSEGGAREQYF.

V gene TRBV7-9 combines with J gene TRBJ1-5; the D is unclear. The CDR3 runs 16 residues. Trimming shortened V by 0 bases and J by 7 bases, and 16 bases separated the two germline ends. The germline CDR1 and CDR2 sequences are SEHNR and FQNEAQ (reference sequence). CDR3 coding DNA: TGTGCCAGCAGCTTAGCTATAGGAGTAAACCTACAGCCCCAGCATTTT. Its translation is CASSLAIGVNLQPQHF.

The chain uses TRBV6-5 and TRBJ1-2; D might be TRBD1 (6 bases). The V end lost 6 bases, the J end lost 3 bases, and 11 bases lay between the germline ends. Germline V CDR1 and CDR2: MNHEY, SVGAGI. This CDR3 has 13 amino acids. CDR3 bases: TGTGCCAGCAGGGACAGTTGGGACTATGGCTACACCTTC. This gives the protein CASRDSWDYGYTF.

This clone showed up just once. The V and J genes are TRBV5-1 and TRBJ1-4; 8 positions match TRBD1. This CDR3 is built from 15 residues. J gave up 3 bases and V 1 base, and 2 bases lay outside the gene matches. Germline-derived CDR1 and CDR2 are SGHRS and YFSETQ. The CDR3 here is CASSLSGGPNEKLFF. In DNA form, the CDR3 reads TGCGCCAGCAGCTTGTCAGGGGGCCCTAATGAAAAACTGTTTTTT.

CDR3 nucleotides: TGCGCCAGCAGCCAACAAACGGGGGGAACTGAAGCTTTCTTT. Residues: CASSQQTGGTEAFF. The chain has TRBV4-1 and TRBJ1-1; possible D gene TRBD1, 5 bases. CDR1 is MGHRA and CDR2 is YSYEKL in the germline V gene. V lost 2 bases and J 5 bases, leaving 12 bases between the germline ends. This CDR3 comprises 14 residues.

The V call is TRBV7-8, the J call TRBJ1-6, with D hard to call. CDR1 is SGHVS and CDR2 is FQNEAQ in the germline V gene. V lost 4 bases to trimming and J lost 1 base, with 8 bases between them. CDR3 length: 15 amino acids. As DNA, the CDR3 is TGTGCCAGCAGCTCAAGTAGATCCTATAATTCACCCCTCCACTTT. Encoded protein: CASSSSRSYNSPLHF.

Written as DNA, the CDR3 is TGTGCCAGCAGCAGTGGGCAGGGGGCGATCGGCTACACCTTC. It encodes CASSSGQGAIGYTF. V and J are TRBV5-6 and TRBJ1-2, with 8 bases matching TRBD1. This CDR3 spans 14 amino acids. Germline V CDR1 and CDR2: SGHDT, YYEEEE. With V trimmed by 4 bases and J by 8 bases, 10 bases remained unmatched.

Only one count was recorded for this clone. V and J are TRBV5-1 and TRBJ1-3; no clear D. Trimming stripped 0 bases from V and 1 base from J, with 5 bases between. CDR3 size: 14 residues. Germline V gene lookup returns CDR1 SGHRS and CDR2 YFSETQ. The CDR3 region has the DNA TGCGCCAGCAGCTTGGCAAATTCTGGAAACACCATATATTTT. This codes for CASSLANSGNTIYF. Filled out from reference TRBV5-1 and TRBJ1-3, the complete variable domain reads KAGVTQTPRYLIKTRGQQVTLSCSPISGHRSVSWYQQTPGQGLQFLFEYFSETQRNKGNFPGRFSGRQFSNSRSEMNVSTLELGDSALYLCASSLANSGNTIYFGEGSWLTVV.

The chain employs TRBV4-1 and TRBJ1-3; 8 nucleotides line up with TRBD1. The V gene end was trimmed by 2 bases and the J gene end by 0 bases; junction bases not matched to a gene: 15. Germline V gene data show CDR1 as MGHRA and CDR2 as YSYEKL. The CDR3 has 20 residues. The CDR3 DNA reads TGCGCCAGCAGCCAAAGTCCGTGGGGTGACAGGGGCCCCTCTGGAAACACCATATATTTT. Encoded protein: CASSQSPWGDRGPSGNTIYF.

The J gene is TRBJ1-5, the V gene TRBV29-1, with D hard to call. The CDR3 runs 12 residues. Germline CDR1 reads SQVTM; CDR2 reads ANQGSEA. V was pared by 0 bases and J by 9 bases, with 9 bases between. The CDR3 sequence is CSVEETGGPQHF. CDR3 nucleotide sequence: TGCAGCGTTGAAGAAACTGGAGGGCCCCAGCATTTT.

The chain is built from TRBV7-3 and TRBJ2-2, with TRBD2 identical over 8 bases. Germline V lookup: CDR1 SGHTA, CDR2 FQGTGA. The CDR3 is made up of 17 amino acids. V gave up 5 bases and J gave up 1 base; unmatched junction bases: 9. The CDR3 region has the DNA TGTGCCAGCAGCCCCGACGGCGGGGGGAAGAACACCGGGGAGCTGTTTTTT. Translated, it gives CASSPDGGGKNTGELFF.

V gene TRBV7-8 combines with J gene TRBJ1-2; D may be TRBD1 (6 bases). The CDR3 runs to 15 residues. V was trimmed by 1 base and J by 6 bases, leaving 15 bases between them. Looked up from germline, CDR1 is SGHVS and CDR2 is FQNEAQ. In DNA form, the CDR3 reads TGTGCCAGCAGCTTAGGCACAGGGATTGCGAATGGCTACACCTTC. Translation gives CASSLGTGIANGYTF.

This chain links TRBV7-3 with TRBJ1-1; the D is unclear. Trimming left V 3 bases short and J 1 base short, with 6 bases between. The CDR3 is 13 amino acids. Germline V gene lookup returns CDR1 SGHTA and CDR2 FQGTGA. The CDR3 DNA reads as TGTGCCAGCAGCTTTGCGGGGAACACTGAAGCTTTCTTT. It codes for CASSFAGNTEAFF.